This TCR beta chain was observed in a study of blood T cell repertoires in COVID-19. The overall study: The United States, Italy and Spain provided the acute and convalescent COVID-19 samples. PBMCs, B-cell-depleted T cells, or T cells provided the cDNA or gDNA that made up the material.

Germline V gene sequence: CDR1 MNHEY, CDR2 SMNVEV (reference sequence). Trimming cost V 3 bases and J 4 bases, with 12 bases left between them. This CDR3 is 14 amino acids long. The table came from immunoSEQ multiplex PCR; TCRdb's copy has only in-frame clones and leaves some out. The sample includes roughly 120,000 clones, roughly 88% seen only once; the top ten take 8% to 9.5%. The V call is TRBV27, the J call TRBJ1-1, with no clear D. The sequenced material came from peripheral blood. The TCR originated in a woman in her 70s who had recovered from COVID-19. CDR3 amino acids: CASSLRGSGTEAFF. As DNA, the CDR3 is TGTGCCAGCAGTTTGAGAGGTAGCGGCACTGAAGCTTTCTTT.